A selection of T cell receptor beta chains follows, all from one sample in a study of immune characterization of retroperitoneal liposarcoma. MiXCR was run by TCRdb on the PCR reads, yielding one entry per CDR3 protein. The data contain 2,500 to 3,500 distinct CDR3 sequences, around half of them singletons. The sequenced sample was tumor tissue. The receptors derive from a male donor with retroperitoneal liposarcoma. The conserved cysteine and the conserved F or W are not part of the CDR3 here.

>TRBV4-1|16
ASSQASGRGDHNGELF
>TRBV7-2|12
ASSPPGLANEQY
>TRBV11-3|12
ASNKGPLSYEQY
>TRBV6-1|12
ASGSGQQGDIQY
>TRBV7-2|12
ASSPVGVDNEQF
>TRBV6-5|13
ASSEDAGSTDTQY
>TRBV6-1|11
ASSEAVPEVQY
>TRBV6-1|11
AIQGDDTGELF
>TRBV6-6|11
ASSYSLEGPKF
>TRBV7-2|11
ASSLDNYNEQF
>TRBV6-5|13
ASTTGQGAWYEQF
>TRBV6-1|11
ASSEALAGEQY
>TRBV10-1|12
ASRSGTGWNEQF
>TRBV7-2|15
ASSTLSGLAGYNEQF
>TRBV7-6|10
ASSSPGETQY
>TRBV6-6|12
ASSYRGYTGELF
>TRBV11-3|15
ASSLTSSVSSTDTQY
>TRBV6-1|14
ASTPLGREAGETQY
>TRBV6-8|15
ASSLGLSSSYNSPLH
>TRBV6-1|14
ASSGGPASRTGELF
>TRBV7-8|15
ASSLPRLAGANYEQY
>TRBV6-5|12
ASTPTSDPYEQY
>TRBV6-1|12
ASSEWGRDYEQY
>TRBV6-1|11
ASIIAGGYGYT
>TRBV11-2|13
ASSLIVGLQETQF
>TRBV6-1|13
ASSLDRGRGLGAF
>TRBV10-2|11
ASSDTSINEQY
>TRBV5-3|15
ASSSSYTGTTNNEQF
>TRBV6-5|13
ASSYWGAQPYEQY
>TRBV7-2|12
ASSPRGRNEKLF
>TRBV6-4|12
ASSAEPSTDTQY
>TRBV7-2|12
ASSLSGWSETQY
>TRBV6-1|11
ASRTGPAYEQY
>TRBV7-8|13
ASSLTSGSWGEQY
>TRBV6-1|13
ASSELKEGTDTQY
>TRBV7-2|11
ASSLDRGDEQY
>TRBV6-1|13
ASSSRGGDWETQY
>TRBV27|11
ASSNLRVNEQY
>TRBV12-3/TRBV12-4|16
ASSPQDRNIANTGELF
>TRBV7-6|11
ASSVTGGETQY